The 27 T cell receptor beta chains listed next were all sequenced from one sample in a study of shared clonotypes between healthy human individuals. Repertoires were generated with immunoSEQ multiplex PCR, while TCRdb's copy carries only in-frame clones and drops some. In the table there are roughly 500,000 clones, less than 85% of which are singletons. The specimen sequenced was PBMCs. These receptors were obtained from a woman aged 40 to 50 in good health. Some clones in this sample may be carry-over from other donors' samples.

V usage is TRBV4-2 and J usage is TRBJ2-2, with TRBD2 matching 7 bases. Germline V gene lookup returns CDR1 LGHNA and CDR2 YNFKEQ. Unmatched junction bases numbered 11, after V lost 4 bases and J lost 3 bases. This CDR3 comprises 17 residues. Here the CDR3 reads CASSLESGMGDTGELFF. CDR3 sequence (DNA): TGTGCCAGCAGCCTCGAGAGCGGGATGGGGGACACCGGGGAGCTGTTTTTT.

J is TRBJ1-2 and V is TRBV2; D is uncertain. Trimming left V 1 base short and J 10 bases short, with 4 bases between. This CDR3 has 10 residues. Germline V gene lookup returns CDR1 SNHLY and CDR2 FYNNEI. CDR3 sequence: CASSEEIYTF. The CDR3 bases are TGTGCCAGCAGTGAAGAAATCTACACCTTC.

The chain has TRBV27 and TRBJ1-4; possibly TRBD1 for D (5 bases). Looked up from germline, CDR1 is MNHEY and CDR2 is SMNVEV (reference sequence). V was trimmed by 8 bases and J by 0 bases, leaving 28 bases between them. The CDR3 is 20 residues long. CDR3 sequence reads: CASDLPLPPGRRATNEKLFF. CDR3 in DNA: TGTGCCAGCGACTTACCCCTTCCCCCGGGACGGCGAGCAACTAATGAAAAACTGTTTTTT.

J is TRBJ2-7 and V is TRBV15, with D unresolved. The CDR3 sequence is 14 residues long. Germline CDR1 and CDR2: LNHNV and YYDKDF (reference sequence). Trimming took 0 bases from V and 2 from J, leaving 8 bases between them. This CDR3 is CATSREGIAYEQYF. The CDR3 DNA is TGTGCCACCAGCAGAGAGGGCATTGCCTACGAGCAGTACTTC.

The CDR3 spells CASSEQLNQPQHF. The DNA of the CDR3 is TGTGCCAGCAGTGAACAGCTCAATCAGCCCCAGCATTTT. The chain joins TRBV2 to TRBJ1-5; the D is unclear. Germline V lookup: CDR1 SNHLY, CDR2 FYNNEI. V lost 2 bases to trimming and J lost 3 bases, with 5 bases between them. The CDR3 loop spans 13 amino acids.

This clone was counted a single time. The chain couples TRBV9 to TRBJ1-1; no clear D. The V gene lost 1 base and the J gene lost 0 bases, with 7 bases spanning the gap. CDR1 is SGDLS and CDR2 is YYNGEE in the germline V gene. There are 14 residues in the CDR3. CDR3 in DNA: TGTGCCAGCAGCGTAATGGAGCTGAACACTGAAGCTTTCTTT. This translates into CASSVMELNTEAFF. The whole variable domain, remainder taken from reference TRBV9 and TRBJ1-1, is DSGVTQTPKHLITATGQRVTLRCSPRSGDLSVYWYQQSLDQGLQFLIQYYNGEERAKGNILERFSAQQFPDLHSELNLSSLELGDSALYFCASSVMELNTEAFFGQGTRLTVV.

The rearrangement links TRBV5-6 to TRBJ1-1, with TRBD1 identical over 9 bases. V shed 2 bases, J shed 11 bases, and the junction held 10 bases outside the gene matches. This CDR3 comprises 14 residues. The germline gives CDR1 SGHDT, CDR2 YYEEEE. This CDR3 is CASSFRDRESAAFF. CDR3 DNA sequence: TGTGCCAGCAGCTTCCGGGACAGGGAATCGGCGGCTTTCTTT.

This clone turned up a few times. The chain employs TRBV30 and TRBJ1-6, with 7 bases lining up with TRBD1. V was clipped by 8 bases and J by 7 bases; unmatched bases: 8. The germline V gene has CDR1 GTSNPN and CDR2 SVGIG (reference sequence). The CDR3 loop spans 13 amino acids. CDR3 sequence reads: CAARDRENSPLHF. The DNA of the CDR3 is TGTGCCGCCCGGGACAGAGAAAATTCACCCCTCCACTTT.

As to this clone: Other DNA sequences within the sample encode an identical CDR3. The rearrangement links TRBV11-2 to TRBJ2-5; D remains ambiguous. V was trimmed by 4 bases and J by 4 bases, leaving 4 bases between them. The CDR3 runs to 11 residues. The V gene's germline CDR1 is SGHAT and CDR2 FQNNGV. The DNA of the CDR3 is TGTGCCAGCAGCTCGGGAGAGACCCAGTACTTC. It yields the protein CASSSGETQYF.

This chain links TRBV11-1 with TRBJ1-2, with TRBD1 identical over 9 bases. The CDR3 has 13 amino acids. CDR1 is SGHAT and CDR2 is FQDESV in the germline V gene (reference sequence). V shed 5 bases, J shed 7 bases, and the junction held 5 bases outside the gene matches. This chain's CDR3 is CASSRTGDGGYTF. The CDR3 bases are TGTGCCAGCAGCAGGACAGGGGATGGTGGCTACACCTTC.

CDR3 sequence: CASGLILHGLETQYF. CDR3 in DNA: TGTGCTAGTGGTTTGATCTTACACGGGTTGGAGACCCAGTACTTC. The gene calls are TRBV12-5 and TRBJ2-5; D uncertain. Trimming shortened V by 2 bases and J by 5 bases, and 15 bases separated the two germline ends. This CDR3 spans 15 amino acids. Per the germline V gene, CDR1 is LGHNT and CDR2 is FRNRAP.

J is TRBJ2-7 and V is TRBV5-1; D is perhaps TRBD1 (5 bases). This CDR3 region has 14 residues. Germline values: CDR1 SGHRS, CDR2 YFSETQ. V was shortened by 4 bases and J by 2 bases, with 13 bases between the two germline ends. CDR3 region: CASSPPRATYEQYF. The DNA for the CDR3 is TGCGCCAGCAGCCCACCCAGGGCCACCTACGAGCAGTACTTC.

The genes are TRBV7-9 and TRBJ2-1; 9 bases match TRBD1. This CDR3 is 19 amino acids long. The germline CDR1 and CDR2 sequences are SEHNR and FQNEAQ (reference sequence). J was trimmed by 0 bases and V by 2 bases; bases with no gene match: 11. This CDR3 is CASSLRTGDSGRSYNEQFF. The DNA for the CDR3 is TGTGCCAGCAGCTTACGGACAGGGGACTCGGGCCGCTCCTACAATGAGCAGTTCTTC.

The chain is built from TRBV27 and TRBJ1-4; D is undetermined. This CDR3 region has 14 residues. With 0 bases removed from V and 7 bases from J, the gap between germline ends came to 9 bases. CDR1 is MNHEY and CDR2 is SMNVEV in the germline V gene (reference sequence). CDR3 residues: CASSLSFAAEKLFF. CDR3 DNA: TGTGCCAGCAGTTTATCGTTCGCGGCTGAAAAACTGTTTTTT.

J is TRBJ2-5 and V is TRBV11-3; D gene unclear. The CDR3 has 10 amino acids. V lost 7 bases to trimming and J lost 5 bases, with 5 bases between them. Looked up from germline, CDR1 is SGHNT and CDR2 is YENEEA. The CDR3 loop is CASKGETQYF. The CDR3 nucleotides read TGTGCCAGCAAAGGCGAGACCCAGTACTTC.

This clone was seen more than once but under ten times. The chain is built from TRBV5-1 and TRBJ1-2; D might be TRBD1 (5 bases). Between the trimmed V and J ends, which lost 1 base and 4 bases, there was a span of 14 bases. The CDR3 is made up of 15 amino acids. Germline CDR1 is SGHRS and CDR2 is YFSETQ. The CDR3 DNA reads TGCGCCAGCAGCTTGAAGGTAGACAGCCCCTATGGCTACACCTTC. Protein product: CASSLKVDSPYGYTF. The entire variable domain, with the rest obtained from reference TRBV5-1 and TRBJ1-2, is as follows: KAGVTQTPRYLIKTRGQQVTLSCSPISGHRSVSWYQQTPGQGLQFLFEYFSETQRNKGNFPGRFSGRQFSNSRSEMNVSTLELGDSALYLCASSLKVDSPYGYTFGSGTRLTVV.

The J gene is TRBJ2-3, the V gene TRBV9; D is possibly TRBD2 (6 bases). Per germline, CDR1 SGDLS and CDR2 YYNGEE. The CDR3 loop spans 17 amino acids. V was pared by 0 bases and J by 0 bases, with 14 bases between. CDR3 loop: CASSVGGMGLSTDTQYF. CDR3 nucleotide sequence: TGTGCCAGCAGCGTAGGCGGGATGGGCTTAAGCACAGATACGCAGTATTTT.

The chain links TRBV7-9 to TRBJ1-4; no clear D gene. This CDR3 has 15 amino acids. V lost 5 bases and J 4 bases, leaving 14 bases between the germline ends. Germline-derived CDR1 and CDR2 are SEHNR and FQNEAQ (reference sequence). Here the CDR3 DNA reads TGTGCCAGCAGCCCCCCCTCCACTGGTAATGAAAAACTGTTTTTT. This encodes CASSPPSTGNEKLFF.

The chain links TRBV5-4 to TRBJ2-1, with 9 bases lining up with TRBD2. The CDR3 sequence is 15 residues long. Trimming removed 2 bases from V and 8 bases from J; junction bases left unmatched: 8. Germline CDR1 is SGHNT and CDR2 is YYREEE (reference sequence). This CDR3 reads CASSFAGGPFDEQFF. CDR3 sequence (DNA): TGTGCCAGCAGCTTTGCGGGAGGGCCATTTGATGAGCAGTTCTTC.

CDR3 residues: CASSSAGSYNEQFF. DNA for the CDR3: TGTGCCAGCAGCTCGGCGGGCTCCTACAATGAGCAGTTCTTC. V is TRBV11-3 and J is TRBJ2-1; maybe TRBD2 (5 bases). This CDR3 comprises 14 residues. V lost 4 bases, J lost 0 bases, and 7 bases lay in between. Germline V gene lookup returns CDR1 SGHNT and CDR2 YENEEA. Full variable domain (remainder filled in from reference TRBV11-3 and TRBJ2-1): EAGVVQSPRYKIIEKKQPVAFWCNPISGHNTLYWYLQNLGQGPELLIRYENEEAVDDSQLPKDRFSAERLKGVDSTLKIQPAELGDSAVYLCASSSAGSYNEQFFGPGTRLTVL.

Worth noting for this clone: The same CDR3 can be traced to other DNA sequences in this sample. The chain recombines TRBV29-1 with TRBJ2-6; D ambiguous. Germline CDR1 SQVTM, CDR2 ANQGSEA. The CDR3 has 13 amino acids. V was clipped by 6 bases and J by 0 bases, with 6 bases between them. The CDR3 coding sequence is TGCAGCGTGGAAACCTCTGGGGCCAACGTCCTGACTTTC. It specifies CSVETSGANVLTF.

The chain couples TRBV6-1 to TRBJ2-5, with D tentatively TRBD1 (5 bases). Trimming stripped 4 bases from V and 5 bases from J, with 14 bases between. This CDR3 has 14 amino acids. Germline values: CDR1 MNHNS, CDR2 SASEGT. This CDR3 is CASSGMLKGETQYF. DNA for the CDR3: TGTGCCAGCAGTGGGATGCTTAAGGGGGAGACCCAGTACTTC.

The V call is TRBV5-6, the J call TRBJ2-5, with D perhaps TRBD2 (6 bases). Germline CDR1 SGHDT, CDR2 YYEEEE. This CDR3 region has 15 residues. V was cut by 4 bases and J by 4 bases, with 17 bases left in between. The CDR3 DNA is TGTGCCAGCAGCCCCGGCGGAGGTAGCGGAGAGACCCAGTACTTC. Amino acid sequence: CASSPGGGSGETQYF.

DNA of the CDR3: TGCGCCAGCAGCTTGGAGGGACAGGGGATAGGAGATGAGCAGTTCTTC. This sequence encodes CASSLEGQGIGDEQFF. V is TRBV5-1 and J is TRBJ2-1, with 10 positions matching TRBD1. Germline V gene data show CDR1 as SGHRS and CDR2 as YFSETQ. The CDR3 has 16 amino acids. J lost 8 bases, V lost 0 bases, and 8 bases had no gene match.

This clone was observed a handful of times. The V and J genes are TRBV9 and TRBJ2-5; TRBD2 matches at 11 bases. Germline trimming cut 0 bases from V and 5 bases from J; bases unmatched to any gene: 6. This CDR3 region has 16 residues. Germline CDR1 and CDR2: SGDLS and YYNGEE. CDR3 in DNA: TGTGCCAGCAGCGTAGGCATAGCGGGAGGGCCGGAGACCCAGTACTTC. Protein: CASSVGIAGGPETQYF.

The table lists this clone with a count of one. The CDR3 loop is CASSLRTGGYEQYF. DNA of the CDR3: TGTGCCAGCAGCCTTAGGACAGGCGGCTACGAGCAGTACTTC. The chain combines TRBV14 with TRBJ2-7; 7 bases are a match to TRBD1. Per germline, CDR1 SGHDN and CDR2 FVKESK. The trim removed 4 bases at V and 3 bases at J, leaving 6 bases unmatched. The CDR3 is 14 residues long. Full variable domain (outside the CDR3, taken from reference TRBV14 and TRBJ2-7): EAGVTQFPSHSVIEKGQTVTLRCDPISGHDNLYWYRRVMGKEIKFLLHFVKESKQDESGMPNNRFLAERTGGTYSTLKVQPAELEDSGVYFCASSLRTGGYEQYFGPGTRLTVT.

This chain uses TRBV28 with TRBJ2-2; D is unclear. There are 16 residues in the CDR3. Deletions cut 3 bases from V and 4 bases from J, with 15 bases between. Germline-derived CDR1 and CDR2 are MDHEN and SYDVKM. CDR3 region: CASSFPPTRSTGELFF. DNA for the CDR3: TGTGCCAGCAGTTTTCCCCCTACGAGATCCACCGGGGAGCTGTTTTTT.